This TCR beta chain derives from a study of cytomegalovirus exposure and HLA in healthy donors. In the study overall: Tens of millions of unique TCRs, all from HLA-typed donors, were included in an early release of the data.

Trimming shortened V by 1 base and J by 6 bases, and 9 bases separated the two germline ends. Germline loops: CDR1 SGHNT, CDR2 YYREEE (reference sequence). The CDR3 covers 13 residues. PCR employed 60 Vbeta and 13 Jbeta primers. Profiling relied on immunoSEQ multiplex PCR, and the TCRdb table lists in-frame clones only, not all of them. Here the sample spans roughly 160,000 clones, 80% being singletons. The sequence was obtained from a man younger than 35 in good health and CMV-seropositive. The chain links TRBV5-4 to TRBJ2-3; D perhaps matches TRBD2 (5 bases). The material sequenced was PBMCs. This CDR3 reads CASSLRREDTQYF. CDR3 bases: TGTGCCAGCAGCTTGAGAAGGGAGGATACGCAGTATTTT. Full variable domain (rest looked up from reference TRBV5-4 and TRBJ2-3): ETGVTQSPTHLIKTRGQQVTLRCSSQSGHNTVSWYQQALGQGPQFIFQYYREEENGRGNFPPRFSGLQFPNYSSELNVNALELDDSALYLCASSLRREDTQYFGPGTRLTVL.